This paragraph covers one T cell receptor beta chain sequence. The data are from a study of T cell responses to AZD1222 COVID-19 vaccine. Trimming removed 4 bases at V and 4 bases at J, with 12 bases between. CDR3 length: 14 amino acids. CDR1 and CDR2 (germline): ENHRY, SYGVKD. The repertoire was sequenced with immunoSEQ multiplex PCR; TCRdb's copy has only in-frame clones and lacks some. The sample carries approximately 100,000 clones, about 90% recorded once. The sample in question was peripheral blood, obtained 28 days after the second AZD1222 dose. V is TRBV10-3 and J is TRBJ2-3; TRBD1 might be the D (6 bases). This clonotype was obtained from an adult who received the AZD1222 COVID-19 vaccine. This CDR3 reads CAISGRGWSDTQYF. In nucleotides, the CDR3 is TGTGCCATCAGTGGAAGGGGGTGGTCAGATACGCAGTATTTT.